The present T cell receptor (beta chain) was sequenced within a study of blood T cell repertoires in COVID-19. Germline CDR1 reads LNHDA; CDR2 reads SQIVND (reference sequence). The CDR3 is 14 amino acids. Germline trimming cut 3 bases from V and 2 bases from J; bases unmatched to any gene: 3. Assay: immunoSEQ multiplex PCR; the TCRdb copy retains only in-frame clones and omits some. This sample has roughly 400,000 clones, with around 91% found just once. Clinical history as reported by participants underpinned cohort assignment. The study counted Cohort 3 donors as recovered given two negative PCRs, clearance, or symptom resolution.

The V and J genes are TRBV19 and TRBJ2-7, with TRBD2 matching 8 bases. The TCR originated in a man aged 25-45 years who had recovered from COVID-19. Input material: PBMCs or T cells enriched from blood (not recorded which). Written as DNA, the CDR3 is TGTGCCAGTAGTATGCCGGGGGGGACCTACGAGCAGTACTTC. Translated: CASSMPGGTYEQYF.